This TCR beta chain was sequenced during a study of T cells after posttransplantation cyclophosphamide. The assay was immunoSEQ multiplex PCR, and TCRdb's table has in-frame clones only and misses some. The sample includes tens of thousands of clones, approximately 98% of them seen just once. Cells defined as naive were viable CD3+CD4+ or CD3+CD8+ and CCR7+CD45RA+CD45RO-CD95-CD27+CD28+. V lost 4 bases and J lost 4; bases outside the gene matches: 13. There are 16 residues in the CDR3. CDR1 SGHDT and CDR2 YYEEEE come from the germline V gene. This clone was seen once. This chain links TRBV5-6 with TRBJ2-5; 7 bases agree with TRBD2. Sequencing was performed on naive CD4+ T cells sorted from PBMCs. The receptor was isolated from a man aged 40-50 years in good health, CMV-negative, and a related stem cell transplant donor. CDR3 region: CASSPSTSRMVETQYF. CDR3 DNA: TGTGCCAGCAGCCCGTCGACTAGCCGGATGGTAGAGACCCAGTACTTC. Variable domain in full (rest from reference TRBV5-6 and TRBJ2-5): DAGVTQSPTHLIKTRGQQVTLRCSPKSGHDTVSWYQQALGQGPQFIFQYYEEEERQRGNFPDRFSGHQFPNYSSELNVNALLLGDSALYLCASSPSTSRMVETQYFGPGTRLLVL.